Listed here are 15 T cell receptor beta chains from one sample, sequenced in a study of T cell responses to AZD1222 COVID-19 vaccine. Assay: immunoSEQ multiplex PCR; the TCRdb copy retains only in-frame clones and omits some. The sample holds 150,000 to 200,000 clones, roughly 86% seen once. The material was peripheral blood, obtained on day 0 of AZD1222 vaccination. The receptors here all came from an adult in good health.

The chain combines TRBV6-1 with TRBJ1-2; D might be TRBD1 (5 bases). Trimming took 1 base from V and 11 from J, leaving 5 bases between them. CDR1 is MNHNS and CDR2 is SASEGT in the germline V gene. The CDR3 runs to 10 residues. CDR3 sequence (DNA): TGTGCCAGCAGTGAAGAGGGGTACACCTTC. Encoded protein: CASSEEGYTF.

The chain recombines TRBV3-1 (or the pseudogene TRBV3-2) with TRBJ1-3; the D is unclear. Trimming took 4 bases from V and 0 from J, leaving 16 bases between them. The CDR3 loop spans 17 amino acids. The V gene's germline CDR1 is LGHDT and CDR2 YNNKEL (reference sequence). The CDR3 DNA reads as TGTGCCAGCAGCCGCGGTGATGGCCCGAGCTCTGGAAACACCATATATTTT. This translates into CASSRGDGPSSGNTIYF.

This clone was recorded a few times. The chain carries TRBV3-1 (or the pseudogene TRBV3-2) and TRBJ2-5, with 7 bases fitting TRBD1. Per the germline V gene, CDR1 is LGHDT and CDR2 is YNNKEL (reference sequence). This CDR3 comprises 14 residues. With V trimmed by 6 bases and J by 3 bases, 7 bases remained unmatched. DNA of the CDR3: TGTGCCAGCAGGCAACAGGGGAGCGAAGAGACCCAGTACTTC. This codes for CASRQQGSEETQYF.

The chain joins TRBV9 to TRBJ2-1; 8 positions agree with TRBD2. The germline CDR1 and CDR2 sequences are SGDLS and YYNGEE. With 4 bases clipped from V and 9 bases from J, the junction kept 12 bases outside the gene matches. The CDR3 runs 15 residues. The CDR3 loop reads CASSLTGLGGSEQFF. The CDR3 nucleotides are TGTGCCAGCAGCCTCACGGGACTAGGGGGGTCTGAGCAGTTCTTC.

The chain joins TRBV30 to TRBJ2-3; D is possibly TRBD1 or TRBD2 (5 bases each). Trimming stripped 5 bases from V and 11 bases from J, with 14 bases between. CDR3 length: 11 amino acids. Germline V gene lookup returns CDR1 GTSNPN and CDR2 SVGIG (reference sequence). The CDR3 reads CAWGDGGRQYF. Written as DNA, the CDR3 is TGTGCCTGGGGGGATGGGGGTAGGCAGTATTTT.

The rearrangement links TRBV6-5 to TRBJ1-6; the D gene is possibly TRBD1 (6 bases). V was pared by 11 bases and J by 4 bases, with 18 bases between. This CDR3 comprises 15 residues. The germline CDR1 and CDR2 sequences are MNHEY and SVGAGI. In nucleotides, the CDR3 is TGTGCCGTCCAAGACAGGAAAATGTATAATTCACCCCTCCACTTT. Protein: CAVQDRKMYNSPLHF.

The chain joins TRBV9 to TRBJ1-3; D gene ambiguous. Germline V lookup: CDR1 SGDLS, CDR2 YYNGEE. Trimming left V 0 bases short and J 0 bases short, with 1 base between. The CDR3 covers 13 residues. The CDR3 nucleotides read TGTGCCAGCAGCGTAGGCTCTGGAAACACCATATATTTT. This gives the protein CASSVGSGNTIYF.

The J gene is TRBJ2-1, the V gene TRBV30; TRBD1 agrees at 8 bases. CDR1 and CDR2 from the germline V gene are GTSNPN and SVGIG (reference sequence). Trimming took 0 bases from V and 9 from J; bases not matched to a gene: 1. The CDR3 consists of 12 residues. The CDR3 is CAWSVTGGEQFF. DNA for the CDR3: TGTGCCTGGAGTGTAACAGGGGGTGAGCAGTTCTTC.

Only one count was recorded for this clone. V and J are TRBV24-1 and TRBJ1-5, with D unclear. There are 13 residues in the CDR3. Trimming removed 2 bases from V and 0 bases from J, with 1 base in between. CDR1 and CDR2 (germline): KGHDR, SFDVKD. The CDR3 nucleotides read TGTGCCACCAGTGATTATAGCAATCAGCCCCAGCATTTT. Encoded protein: CATSDYSNQPQHF.

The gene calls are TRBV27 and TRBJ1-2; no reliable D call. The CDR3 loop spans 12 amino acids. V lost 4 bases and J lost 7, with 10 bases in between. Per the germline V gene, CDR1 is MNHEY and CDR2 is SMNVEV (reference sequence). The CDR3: CASSSRLGGYTF. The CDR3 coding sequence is TGTGCCAGCAGTTCTCGGCTTGGTGGCTACACCTTC.

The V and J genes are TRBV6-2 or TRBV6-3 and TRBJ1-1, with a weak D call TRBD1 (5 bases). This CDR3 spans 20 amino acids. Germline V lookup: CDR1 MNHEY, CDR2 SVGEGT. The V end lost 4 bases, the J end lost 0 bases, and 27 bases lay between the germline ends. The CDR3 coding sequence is TGTGCCAGCAGTTCTCCAAACCCGCGACAGTGGTCGACTTTGAACACTGAAGCTTTCTTT. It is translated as CASSSPNPRQWSTLNTEAFF.

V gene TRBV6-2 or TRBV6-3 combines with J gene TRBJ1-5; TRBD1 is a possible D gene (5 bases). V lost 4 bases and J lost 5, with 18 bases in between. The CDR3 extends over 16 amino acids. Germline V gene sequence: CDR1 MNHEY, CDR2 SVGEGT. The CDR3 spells CASSSLRQFSYQPQHF. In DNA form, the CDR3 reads TGTGCCAGCAGTTCCCTTAGACAGTTTTCCTATCAGCCCCAGCATTTT.

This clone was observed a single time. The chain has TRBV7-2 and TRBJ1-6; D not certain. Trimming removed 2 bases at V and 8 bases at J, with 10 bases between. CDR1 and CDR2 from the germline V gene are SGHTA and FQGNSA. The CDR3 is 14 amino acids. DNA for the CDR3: TGTGCCAGCAGCTTATGGGGTAAAGATTCACCCCTCCACTTT. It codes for CASSLWGKDSPLHF.

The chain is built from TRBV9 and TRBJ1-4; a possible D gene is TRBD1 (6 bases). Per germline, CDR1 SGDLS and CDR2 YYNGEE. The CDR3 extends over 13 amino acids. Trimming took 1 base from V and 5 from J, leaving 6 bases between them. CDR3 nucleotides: TGTGCCAGCAGCGTAACAGGGAATGAAAAACTGTTTTTT. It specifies CASSVTGNEKLFF.

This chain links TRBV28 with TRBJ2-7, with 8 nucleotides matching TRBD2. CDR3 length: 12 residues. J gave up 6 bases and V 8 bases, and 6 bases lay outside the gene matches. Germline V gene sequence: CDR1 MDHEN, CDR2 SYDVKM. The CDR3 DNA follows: TGTGCCAGCCTCCGGGAGGGCGGCGAGCAGTACTTC. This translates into CASLREGGEQYF.